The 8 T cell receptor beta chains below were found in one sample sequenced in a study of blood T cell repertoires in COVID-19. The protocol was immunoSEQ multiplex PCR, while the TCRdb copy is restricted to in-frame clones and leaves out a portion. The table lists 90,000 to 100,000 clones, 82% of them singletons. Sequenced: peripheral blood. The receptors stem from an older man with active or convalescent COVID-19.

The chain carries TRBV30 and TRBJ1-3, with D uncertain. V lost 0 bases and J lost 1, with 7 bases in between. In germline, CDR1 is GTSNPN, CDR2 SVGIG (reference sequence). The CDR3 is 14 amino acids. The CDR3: CAWSVVQSGNTIYF. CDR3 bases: TGTGCCTGGAGTGTGGTACAGTCTGGAAACACCATATATTTT.

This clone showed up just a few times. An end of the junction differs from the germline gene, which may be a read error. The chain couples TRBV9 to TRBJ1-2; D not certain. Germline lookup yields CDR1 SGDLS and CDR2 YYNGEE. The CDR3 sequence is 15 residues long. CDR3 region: CASSVLPEVSYTSTF. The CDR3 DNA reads TGTGCCAGCAGCGTTCTCCCGGAGGTGAGCTACACCTCCACTTTC.

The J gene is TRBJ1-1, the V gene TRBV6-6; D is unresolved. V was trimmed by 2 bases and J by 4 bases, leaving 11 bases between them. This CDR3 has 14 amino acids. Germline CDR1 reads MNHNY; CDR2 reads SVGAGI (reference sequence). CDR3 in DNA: TGTGCCAGCAGTTACCCCGAAGGGAGCACTGAAGCTTTCTTT. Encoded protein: CASSYPEGSTEAFF.

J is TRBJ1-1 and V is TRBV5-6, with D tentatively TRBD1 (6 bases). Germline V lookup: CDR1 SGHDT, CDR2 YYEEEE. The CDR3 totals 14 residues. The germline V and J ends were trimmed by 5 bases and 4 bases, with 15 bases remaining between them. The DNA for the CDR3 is TGTGCCAGCAGTAGTACAGGGTCCCGCACTGAAGCTTTCTTT. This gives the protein CASSSTGSRTEAFF.

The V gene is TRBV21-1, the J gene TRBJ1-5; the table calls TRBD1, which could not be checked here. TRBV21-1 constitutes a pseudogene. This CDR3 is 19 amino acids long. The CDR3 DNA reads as TGTGCCAGCACCCCACCGACCGGGACAGGGGATTATAGCAATCAGCCCCAGCATTTT. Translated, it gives CASTPPTGTGDYSNQPQHF.

The CDR3 coding sequence is TGTGCCAGCAGTGAAGCGAGTGCAACTAATGAAAAACTGTTTTTT. It yields the protein CASSEASATNEKLFF. The genes are TRBV6-1 and TRBJ1-4; D call uncertain. This CDR3 comprises 15 residues. CDR1 MNHNS and CDR2 SASEGT come from the germline V gene. The V gene lost 0 bases and the J gene lost 0 bases, with 5 bases spanning the gap.

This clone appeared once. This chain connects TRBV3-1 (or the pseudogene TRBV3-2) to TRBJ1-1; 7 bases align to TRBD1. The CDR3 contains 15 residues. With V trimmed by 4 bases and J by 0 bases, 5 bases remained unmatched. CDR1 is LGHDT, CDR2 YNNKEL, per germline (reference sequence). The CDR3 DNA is TGTGCCAGCAGCCTTAGGACAGGCATGAACACTGAAGCTTTCTTT. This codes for CASSLRTGMNTEAFF.

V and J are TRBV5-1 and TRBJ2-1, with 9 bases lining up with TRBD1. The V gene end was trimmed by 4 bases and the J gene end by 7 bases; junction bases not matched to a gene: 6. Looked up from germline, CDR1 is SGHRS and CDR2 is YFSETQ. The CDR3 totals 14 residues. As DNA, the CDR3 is TGCGCCAGCAGCCCCGACAGGGGGAGGAATGAGCAGTTCTTC. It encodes CASSPDRGRNEQFF.